One sample yielded the 27 T cell receptor beta chains listed below, sequenced in a study of T cell repertoires in cytomegalovirus infection. In TCRdb, the reads were re-called with MiXCR into one record per CDR3 protein. The data contain nearly 450,000 distinct CDR3 sequences, approximately 30% of them singletons. Material: PBMCs. The receptors shown here come from a human donor in good health (CMV status not recorded). Some clones in this sample may be carry-over from other donors' samples.

Note on this clonotype: This may arise from a read error, as a much more abundant clone is one base away. Because it lacks the conserved phenylalanine or tryptophan at the end, this CDR3 is likely a read error. This chain links TRBV12-3 or TRBV12-4 with TRBJ2-1, with D uncertain. This CDR3 has 12 residues. V was trimmed by 4 bases and J by 2 bases, leaving 3 bases between them. The CDR3 DNA follows: TGTGCCAGCAGTTCCACCTACAATGAGCAGTTCTTA. Its protein product is CASSSTYNEQFL.

This clonotype has at least ten counts. V is TRBV12-3 or TRBV12-4 and J is TRBJ2-6, with D possibly being TRBD1 (6 bases). This CDR3 region has 19 residues. V was trimmed by 4 bases and J by 0 bases, leaving 19 bases between them. The CDR3 nucleotides are TGTGCCAGCAGTTCGGACAGTAGGGGCCGACTCTCTGGGGCCAACGTCCTGACTTTC. This sequence encodes CASSSDSRGRLSGANVLTF.

This clonotype was seen more than once but under ten times. This chain joins TRBV4-3 and TRBJ1-2; D not certain. V lost 0 bases and J lost 5, with 13 bases in between. The CDR3 covers 15 residues. Looked up from germline, CDR1 is LGHNA and CDR2 is YSLEER. The CDR3 spells CASSQDFRVGYGYTF. The CDR3 nucleotides read TGCGCCAGCAGCCAAGATTTTAGGGTTGGGTATGGCTACACCTTC.

This clonotype was observed at least ten times. The V call is TRBV7-6, the J call TRBJ2-5; a weak D match, TRBD2 (7 bases). The CDR3 loop spans 12 amino acids. Germline V gene sequence: CDR1 SGHVS, CDR2 FNYEAQ. Trimming removed 9 bases from V and 4 bases from J, with 12 bases in between. CDR3 region: CASRGAGETQYF. Written as DNA, the CDR3 is TGTGCCAGTCGGGGGGCCGGAGAGACCCAGTACTTC. Full variable domain (missing parts from reference TRBV7-6 and TRBJ2-5): GAGVSQSPRYKVTKRGQDVALRCDPISGHVSLYWYRQALGQGPEFLTYFNYEAQQDKSGLPNDRFSAERPEGSISTLTIQRTEQRDSAMYRCASRGAGETQYFGPGTRLLVL.

In its sample, this clonotype was seen a few times. The chain combines TRBV6-1 with TRBJ2-2; 16 bases line up with TRBD2. V trimming: 6 bases; J trimming: 4 bases; junction bases outside the gene matches: 11. This CDR3 is 19 amino acids long. CDR1 and CDR2 from the germline V gene are MNHNS and SASEGT. CDR3 DNA sequence: TGTGCCAGCAGACAACCTGGGACTAGCGGGGGGGGCGGCACCGGGGAGCTGTTTTTT. The encoded protein is CASRQPGTSGGGGTGELFF.

This clonotype was seen a single time. The chain employs TRBV27 and TRBJ1-5; 8 nucleotides agree with TRBD1. CDR3 length equals 17 residues. Germline CDR1 MNHEY, CDR2 SMNVEV (reference sequence). Trimming at V came to 5 bases and at J to 2 bases, leaving 11 bases not matched to a gene. The CDR3: CASSPYPGQGGNQPQHF. The CDR3 DNA reads TGTGCCAGCAGTCCTTACCCCGGACAGGGTGGCAATCAGCCCCAGCATTTT.

On this clonotype itself: A much larger clone differs from this one at a single base, so this may be a read error. The chain uses TRBV7-8 and TRBJ2-2; D possibly corresponds to TRBD2 (5 bases). The CDR3 loop spans 16 amino acids. Germline V gene data show CDR1 as SGHVS and CDR2 as FQNEAQ. CDR3 coding DNA: TGTGCCAGCAGCCCCGTATCCGTCGGGCTCACCGGGGAGCTGTTATTT. Its translation: CASSPVSVGLTGELLF.

The chain joins TRBV19 to TRBJ1-1; no clear D gene. This CDR3 comprises 12 residues. Germline-derived CDR1 and CDR2 are LNHDA and SQIVND (reference sequence). The V end was cut by 6 bases, the J end by 5 bases, with 10 bases between. CDR3 protein: CASREGRTEAFF. CDR3 DNA: TGTGCCAGTAGGGAAGGACGAACTGAAGCTTTCTTT.

The chain is built from TRBV11-2 and TRBJ1-2; D may be TRBD1 (6 bases). V lost 2 bases, J lost 8 bases, and 12 bases lay in between. Per the germline V gene, CDR1 is SGHAT and CDR2 is FQNNGV. The CDR3 is 13 amino acids. CDR3 DNA: TGTGCCAGCAGCTTATTACAGGGCGAGGGCTACACCTTC. Protein product: CASSLLQGEGYTF. The full variable domain, in which reference TRBV11-2 and TRBJ1-2 provide the parts outside the CDR3, is EAGVAQSPRYKIIEKRQSVAFWCNPISGHATLYWYQQILGQGPKLLIQFQNNGVVDDSQLPKDRFSAERLKGVDSTLKIQPAKLEDSAVYLCASSLLQGEGYTFGSGTRLTVV.

The V gene is TRBV5-1, the J gene TRBJ2-3; 7 bases map to TRBD2. Per germline, CDR1 SGHRS and CDR2 YFSETQ. The CDR3 has 20 amino acids. The V and J ends lost 3 bases and 2 bases, in that order; junction bases with no gene match: 21. Written as DNA, the CDR3 is TGCGCCAGCAGCTCCCTGGGAGTTCCTGGCGGGGGAATTACCACAGATACGCAGTATTTT. Amino acids: CASSSLGVPGGGITTDTQYF.

This clonotype was seen a few times. CDR3 DNA sequence: TGTGCCAGCAGTCCCATCCCAAATCAGCCCCAGCATTTT. Its translation: CASSPIPNQPQHF. This chain links TRBV6-5 with TRBJ1-5; D uncertain. V lost 5 bases to trimming and J lost 4 bases, with 9 bases between them. The CDR3 consists of 13 residues. Germline V gene lookup returns CDR1 MNHEY and CDR2 SVGAGI.

This clonotype was counted ten times or more. The chain uses TRBV7-3 and TRBJ2-1; D is undetermined. The germline gives CDR1 SGHTA, CDR2 FQGTGA. V was clipped by 5 bases and J by 3 bases, with 8 bases between them. This CDR3 contains 13 residues. This chain's CDR3 is CASSMASYNEQFF. For the CDR3, the DNA is TGTGCCAGCAGCATGGCCAGCTACAATGAGCAGTTCTTC.

This clonotype came up many times. The chain joins TRBV6-1 to TRBJ1-2; D ambiguous. This CDR3 comprises 14 residues. Germline V gene data show CDR1 as MNHNS and CDR2 as SASEGT. Trimming shortened V by 7 bases and J by 6 bases, and 18 bases separated the two germline ends. CDR3 in amino acids: CASKIWPGRDGYTF. In DNA, the CDR3 is TGTGCCAGCAAAATTTGGCCGGGAAGGGATGGCTACACCTTC.

The chain recombines TRBV20-1 with TRBJ2-1; D gene uncertain. Trimming shortened V by 6 bases and J by 1 base, and 10 bases separated the two germline ends. There are 13 residues in the CDR3. Germline V lookup: CDR1 DFQATT, CDR2 SNEGSKA (reference sequence). CDR3 bases: TGCAGTGCCTCCCTACCTTCCTACAATGAGCAGTTCTTC. Translation: CSASLPSYNEQFF.

In this sample, this clonotype turned up many times. This chain joins TRBV7-8 and TRBJ1-4; weak D call: TRBD1 (6 bases). The V end was cut by 1 base, the J end by 8 bases, with 17 bases between. Germline CDR1 SGHVS, CDR2 FQNEAQ. CDR3 length: 16 residues. The CDR3 region has the DNA TGTGCCAGCAGCTTAGAGGGGGGGGCCCTGTGGGAAAAACTGTTTTTT. This translates into CASSLEGGALWEKLFF.

The rearrangement joins TRBV6-1 to TRBJ1-6; the D gene is possibly TRBD1 (6 bases). CDR1 and CDR2 from the germline V gene are MNHNS and SASEGT. This CDR3 spans 14 amino acids. Trimming took off 5 bases at V and 7 bases at J, with 12 bases between the two ends. The CDR3: CASSKGGGNSPLHF. CDR3 coding DNA: TGTGCCAGCAGTAAAGGCGGGGGCAATTCACCCCTCCACTTT.

As for this clonotype: A single base separates this from a much larger clone, so it may be a read error. The chain combines TRBV6-5 with TRBJ1-2; D is possibly TRBD1 (5 bases). The CDR3 has 17 amino acids. CDR1 and CDR2 (germline): MNHEY, SVGAGI. In DNA form, the CDR3 reads TGTGCCAGCAGTTATCGGACACCGGCCGGACCTTTCTATGGCCACACCTTC. Its protein product is CASSYRTPAGPFYGHTF.

The chain carries TRBV12-3 or TRBV12-4 and TRBJ1-2; 8 bases are a match to TRBD1. The CDR3 extends over 14 amino acids. After removal of 3 bases from V and 6 bases from J, the junction contained 6 bases not matched to a gene. The CDR3 bases are TGTGCCAGCAGTTTGCAGGGGGCATCGGATGGCTACACCTTC. Protein sequence: CASSLQGASDGYTF.

This clonotype was seen ten or more times. The chain employs TRBV11-2 and TRBJ2-3, with 13 bases identical to TRBD2. The trim removed 5 bases at V and 2 bases at J, leaving 4 bases unmatched. Germline V gene data show CDR1 as SGHAT and CDR2 as FQNNGV. The CDR3 runs to 16 residues. The DNA of the CDR3 is TGTGCCAGCAGCACCGGACTAGCGGGGGCCACAGATACGCAGTATTTT. This encodes CASSTGLAGATDTQYF. Full variable domain (missing parts from reference TRBV11-2 and TRBJ2-3): EAGVAQSPRYKIIEKRQSVAFWCNPISGHATLYWYQQILGQGPKLLIQFQNNGVVDDSQLPKDRFSAERLKGVDSTLKIQPAKLEDSAVYLCASSTGLAGATDTQYFGPGTRLTVL.

V is TRBV2 and J is TRBJ1-1; 7 bases are a match to TRBD1. The CDR3 spans 15 residues. V dropped 6 bases and J dropped 0; count of bases not matched to a gene: 7. CDR1 is SNHLY and CDR2 is FYNNEI in the germline V gene. CDR3 sequence (DNA): TGTGCCAGCAGCGGAGGGACAGTCGTGAACACTGAAGCTTTCTTT. Amino acids: CASSGGTVVNTEAFF.

A few counts support this clonotype. The chain uses TRBV11-2 and TRBJ2-1; D might be TRBD2 (7 bases). V dropped 2 bases and J dropped 2 bases, with 19 bases sitting between them. The CDR3 has 18 amino acids. CDR1 and CDR2 (germline): SGHAT, FQNNGV. CDR3 DNA sequence: TGTGCCAGCAGCTTAACCCCCGGTGGGGGGGCCGCCTACAATGAGCAGTTCTTC. This sequence encodes CASSLTPGGGAAYNEQFF.

The V call is TRBV12-3 or TRBV12-4, the J call TRBJ1-5; 9 bases line up with TRBD1. The CDR3 length is 20 residues. J gave up 0 bases and V 5 bases, and 17 bases lay outside the gene matches. CDR3 in amino acids: CASSPRPRDRDDYSNQPQHF. The CDR3 DNA follows: TGTGCCAGCAGTCCCCGCCCCAGGGACAGGGATGACTATAGCAATCAGCCCCAGCATTTT.

The chain uses TRBV20-1 and TRBJ2-5, with 8 bases matching TRBD2. V lost 1 base to trimming and J lost 5 bases; unmatched junction nucleotides: 12. Germline CDR1 is DFQATT and CDR2 is SNEGSKA (reference sequence). This CDR3 has 16 amino acids. The CDR3 sequence: CSARGPEQKREETQYF. The CDR3 DNA reads TGCAGTGCTAGAGGGCCCGAGCAGAAGCGGGAGGAGACCCAGTACTTC.

This clonotype was seen many times. V usage is TRBV6-2 or TRBV6-3 and J usage is TRBJ2-2; no clear D gene. The CDR3 spans 13 residues. The germline V and J ends were trimmed by 0 bases and 1 base, with 0 bases remaining between them. Looked up from germline, CDR1 is MNHEY and CDR2 is SVGEGT. CDR3 protein: CASSYSNTGELFF. CDR3 DNA: TGTGCCAGCAGTTACTCGAACACCGGGGAGCTGTTTTTT.

This chain joins TRBV11-2 and TRBJ2-3, with 9 bases that match TRBD2. Germline-derived CDR1 and CDR2 are SGHAT and FQNNGV. J lost 4 bases, V lost 5 bases, and 7 bases had no gene match. This CDR3 contains 15 residues. CDR3 in DNA: TGTGCCAGCAGCCGGGGGGAGCGGGGGGCAGATACGCAGTATTTT. Protein sequence: CASSRGERGADTQYF.

This clonotype was counted between two and nine times. J is TRBJ1-5 and V is TRBV12-3 or TRBV12-4; tentatively, D is TRBD1 (5 bases). The CDR3 has 13 amino acids. Trimming took 6 bases from V and 6 from J, leaving 12 bases between them. The CDR3 coding sequence is TGTGCCAGCAGCTACACAGGAATTCAGCCCCAGCATTTT. Its protein is CASSYTGIQPQHF.

This clonotype turned up a few times. The chain joins TRBV6-2 or TRBV6-3 to TRBJ2-1, with D perhaps matching TRBD2 (6 bases). This CDR3 comprises 14 residues. Between the trimmed V and J ends, which lost 8 bases and 1 base, there was a span of 12 bases. CDR1 is MNHEY and CDR2 is SVGEGT in the germline V gene. CDR3 bases: TGTGCCAGCCGGGGCGGAGGGTCCTACAATGAGCAGTTCTTC. This translates into CASRGGGSYNEQFF.